The 14 T cell receptor beta chains given below trace back to one sample, sequenced in a study of radiation and T cells in renal cell carcinoma. The time point was: blood 2 weeks post-SBRT. Treatment noted: 15 Gy SBRT to primary tumor, nephrectomy 4 weeks later. TCRdb keeps only in-frame clones here, not all; method: immunoSEQ multiplex PCR. The sample holds about 58,000 clones, roughly 79% seen once. Sample: blood, taken from a patient whose treatment included radiotherapy and nephrectomy. The receptor source for this set is a man in his fifties or sixties with renal cell carcinoma.

This rearrangement joins TRBV27 to TRBJ2-3; maybe TRBD2 (6 bases). Germline V gene data show CDR1 as MNHEY and CDR2 as SMNVEV (reference sequence). This CDR3 region has 15 residues. Trimming removed 2 bases at V and 5 bases at J, with 14 bases between. CDR3 sequence reads: CASSLGAGRLDTQYF. CDR3 in DNA: TGTGCCAGCAGTTTAGGGGCAGGGAGGTTAGATACGCAGTATTTT.

This rearrangement joins TRBV5-8 to TRBJ2-1; TRBD2 matches 11 bases. In germline, CDR1 is SGHTS, CDR2 YDEGEE. V was pared by 0 bases and J by 8 bases, with 7 bases of the junction left unmatched. This CDR3 region has 16 residues. CDR3 bases: TGTGCCAGCAGCTTGGGACTAGCGGGATCACGAGATGAGCAGTTCTTC. It yields the protein CASSLGLAGSRDEQFF.

The chain is built from TRBV18 and TRBJ2-2, with D possibly matching TRBD1 (6 bases). V lost 5 bases, J lost 3 bases, and 10 bases lay in between. From germline, CDR1 is KGHSH and CDR2 LQKENI. The CDR3 sequence is 14 residues long. The CDR3 region is CASSLQGYTGELFF. The CDR3 bases are TGTGCCAGCTCATTACAGGGATACACCGGGGAGCTGTTTTTT. The whole variable domain, remainder taken from reference TRBV18 and TRBJ2-2, is NAGVMQNPRHLVRRRGQEARLRCSPMKGHSHVYWYRQLPEEGLKFMVYLQKENIIDESGMPKERFSAEFPKEGPSILRIQQVVRGDSAAYFCASSLQGYTGELFFGEGSRLTVL.

The chain has TRBV18 and TRBJ2-6; D possibly corresponds to TRBD2 (5 bases). V was clipped by 1 base and J by 4 bases, with 8 bases between them. The CDR3 totals 15 residues. Germline V gives CDR1 KGHSH, CDR2 LQKENI. The CDR3 nucleotides are TGTGCCAGCTCACCACTAGCGAGCGGGGCCAACGTCCTGACTTTC. This encodes CASSPLASGANVLTF. The full variable domain, its missing parts supplied by reference TRBV18 and TRBJ2-6, is NAGVMQNPRHLVRRRGQEARLRCSPMKGHSHVYWYRQLPEEGLKFMVYLQKENIIDESGMPKERFSAEFPKEGPSILRIQQVVRGDSAAYFCASSPLASGANVLTFGAGSRLTVL.

The chain is built from TRBV2 and TRBJ1-2; 9 bases match TRBD1. Germline trimming cut 6 bases from V and 4 bases from J; bases unmatched to any gene: 6. The CDR3 has 14 residues. Germline CDR1 and CDR2: SNHLY and FYNNEI. The CDR3 nucleotides read TGTGCCAGCAGCCCAGGGGACAGGGCCTATGGCTACACCTTC. Translated, it gives CASSPGDRAYGYTF.

The V call is TRBV18, the J call TRBJ1-2; 11 bases line up with TRBD1. The CDR3 sequence is 22 residues long. Germline values: CDR1 KGHSH, CDR2 LQKENI. V trimming: 3 bases; J trimming: 3 bases; junction bases outside the gene matches: 24. In DNA form, the CDR3 reads TGTGCCAGCTCACCTCAGAGTTTACCCCACACCGGGACAGGGGGTGGTGACTATGGCTACACCTTC. This gives the protein CASSPQSLPHTGTGGGDYGYTF.

The chain combines TRBV6-6 with TRBJ1-5; TRBD1 might be the D (6 bases). Germline-derived CDR1 and CDR2 are MNHNY and SVGAGI (reference sequence). Trimming removed 5 bases from V and 0 bases from J, with 14 bases in between. The CDR3 covers 16 residues. In nucleotides, the CDR3 is TGTGCCAGCAGTCCACAGGGTTCTTATAGCAATCAGCCCCAGCATTTT. It yields the protein CASSPQGSYSNQPQHF.

This clone was counted a few times. J is TRBJ1-1 and V is TRBV5-1; D perhaps matches TRBD1 (6 bases). The germline V and J ends were trimmed by 0 bases and 5 bases, with 17 bases remaining between them. Germline loops: CDR1 SGHRS, CDR2 YFSETQ. The CDR3 covers 16 residues. CDR3 DNA sequence: TGCGCCAGCAGCTTGGGGACTACAGGGATCCGAACTGAAGCTTTCTTT. Translation: CASSLGTTGIRTEAFF.

This clone was counted only a few times. This rearrangement joins TRBV10-3 to TRBJ1-1; D ambiguous. This CDR3 spans 16 amino acids. Germline V gene lookup returns CDR1 ENHRY and CDR2 SYGVKD. With 4 bases removed from V and 1 base from J, the gap between germline ends came to 16 bases. DNA for the CDR3: TGTGCCATCAGTGGTTCGACTGATCTACCGAACACTGAAGCTTTCTTT. Protein product: CAISGSTDLPNTEAFF.

This clone was seen once. This sequence joins TRBV5-1 and TRBJ1-2; no definite D call. The V gene's germline CDR1 is SGHRS and CDR2 YFSETQ. V lost 3 bases to trimming and J lost 2 bases, with 23 bases between them. The CDR3 is 18 amino acids. The CDR3 region is CASSSKTASDGKNYGYTF. CDR3 coding DNA: TGCGCCAGCAGCTCCAAAACGGCATCAGATGGGAAGAACTATGGCTACACCTTC.

This clone appeared a single time. V is TRBV27 and J is TRBJ1-2; TRBD1 matches 7 bases. The trim removed 5 bases at V and 0 bases at J, leaving 3 bases unmatched. Germline CDR1 reads MNHEY; CDR2 reads SMNVEV (reference sequence). The CDR3 contains 14 residues. CDR3 region: CASSRTGANYGYTF. The CDR3, as DNA: TGTGCCAGCAGTCGGACAGGAGCTAACTATGGCTACACCTTC.

This chain joins TRBV12-1 and TRBJ1-5. TRBV12-1 is designated a pseudogene. CDR3 length equals 11 residues. The chain's CDR3 is CASSFVQPQHF. DNA for the CDR3: TGTGCCAGCAGCTTTGTTCAGCCCCAGCATTTT.

The chain couples TRBV5-1 to TRBJ1-1, with D possibly matching TRBD1 (6 bases). Germline V gene lookup returns CDR1 SGHRS and CDR2 YFSETQ. Between the trimmed V and J ends, which lost 2 bases and 2 bases, there was a span of 10 bases. This CDR3 is 14 amino acids long. Here the CDR3 reads CASSLQGRNTEAFF. The CDR3 DNA sequence: TGCGCCAGCAGCTTACAGGGCCGAAACACTGAAGCTTTCTTT.

The rearrangement joins TRBV7-9 to TRBJ2-5, with TRBD2 matching over 15 bases. This CDR3 comprises 17 residues. J was trimmed by 5 bases and V by 5 bases; bases with no gene match: 9. In germline, CDR1 is SEHNR, CDR2 FQNEAQ (reference sequence). Written as DNA, the CDR3 is TGTGCCAGCAGCCCCAGGACTAGCGGGGGGGCCGGGGAGACCCAGTACTTC. Its protein is CASSPRTSGGAGETQYF.